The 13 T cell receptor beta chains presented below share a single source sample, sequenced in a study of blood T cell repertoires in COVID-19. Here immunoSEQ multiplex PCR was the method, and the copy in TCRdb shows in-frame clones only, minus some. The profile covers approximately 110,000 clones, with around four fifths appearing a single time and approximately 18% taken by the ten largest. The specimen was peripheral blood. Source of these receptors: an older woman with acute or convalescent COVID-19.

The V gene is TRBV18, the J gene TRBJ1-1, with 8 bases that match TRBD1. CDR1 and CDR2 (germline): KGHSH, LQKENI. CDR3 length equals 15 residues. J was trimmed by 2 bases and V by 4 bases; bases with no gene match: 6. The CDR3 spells CASSLGGQGNTEAFF. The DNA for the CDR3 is TGTGCCAGCTCACTCGGTGGACAGGGAAACACTGAAGCTTTCTTT.

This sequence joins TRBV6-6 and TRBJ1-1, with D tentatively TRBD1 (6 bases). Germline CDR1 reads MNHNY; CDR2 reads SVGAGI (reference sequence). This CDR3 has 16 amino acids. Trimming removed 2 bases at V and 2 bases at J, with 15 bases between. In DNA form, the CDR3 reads TGTGCCAGCAGTTACGAGGGGGTAGGCGGAAACACTGAAGCTTTCTTT. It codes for CASSYEGVGGNTEAFF.

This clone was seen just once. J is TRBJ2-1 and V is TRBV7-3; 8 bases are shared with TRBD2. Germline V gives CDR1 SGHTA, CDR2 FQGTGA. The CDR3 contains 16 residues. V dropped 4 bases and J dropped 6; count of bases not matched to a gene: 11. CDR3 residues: CASSSQGSGISNEQFF. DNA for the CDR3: TGTGCCAGCAGCTCCCAGGGTAGCGGGATCTCCAATGAGCAGTTCTTC.

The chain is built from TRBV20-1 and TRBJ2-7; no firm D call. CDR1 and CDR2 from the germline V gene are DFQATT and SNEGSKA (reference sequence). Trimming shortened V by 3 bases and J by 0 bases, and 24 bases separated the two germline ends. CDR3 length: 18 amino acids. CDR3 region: CSASPPRGELPSSYEQYF. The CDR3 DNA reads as TGCAGTGCTAGTCCCCCCCGAGGAGAATTGCCGAGCTCCTACGAGCAGTACTTC.

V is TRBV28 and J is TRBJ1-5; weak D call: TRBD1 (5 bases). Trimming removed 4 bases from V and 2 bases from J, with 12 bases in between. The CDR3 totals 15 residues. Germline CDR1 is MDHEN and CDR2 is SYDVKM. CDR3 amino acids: CASSYPGEGNQPQHF. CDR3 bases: TGTGCCAGCAGTTACCCGGGGGAAGGCAATCAGCCCCAGCATTTT.

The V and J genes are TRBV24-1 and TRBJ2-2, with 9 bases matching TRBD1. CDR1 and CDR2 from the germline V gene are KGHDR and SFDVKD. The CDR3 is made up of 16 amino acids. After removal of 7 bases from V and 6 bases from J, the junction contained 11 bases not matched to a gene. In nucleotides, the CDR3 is TGTGCCACCAGCGATCCGGGACAGGGAGTTCCCGGGGAGCTGTTTTTT. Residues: CATSDPGQGVPGELFF.

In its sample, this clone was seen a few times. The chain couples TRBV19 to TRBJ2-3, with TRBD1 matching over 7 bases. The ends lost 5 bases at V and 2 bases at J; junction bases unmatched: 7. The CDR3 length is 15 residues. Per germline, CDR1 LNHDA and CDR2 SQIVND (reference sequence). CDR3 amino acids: CASSVGTAHTDTQYF. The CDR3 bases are TGTGCCAGTAGTGTCGGGACAGCACACACAGATACGCAGTATTTT.

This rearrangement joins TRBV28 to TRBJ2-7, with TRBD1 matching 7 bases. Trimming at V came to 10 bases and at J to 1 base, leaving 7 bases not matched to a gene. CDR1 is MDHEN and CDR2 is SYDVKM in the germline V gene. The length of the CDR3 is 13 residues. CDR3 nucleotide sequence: TGTGCCATCCTCGCGACAGGGTCCTACGAGCAGTACTTC. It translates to CAILATGSYEQYF.

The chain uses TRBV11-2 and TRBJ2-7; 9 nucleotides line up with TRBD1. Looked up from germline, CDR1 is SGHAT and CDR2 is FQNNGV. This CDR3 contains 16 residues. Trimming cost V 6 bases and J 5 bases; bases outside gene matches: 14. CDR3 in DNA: TGTGCCAGCAGGAGAATACCGGGACAGGGTGTCCACGAGCAGTACTTC. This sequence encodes CASRRIPGQGVHEQYF.

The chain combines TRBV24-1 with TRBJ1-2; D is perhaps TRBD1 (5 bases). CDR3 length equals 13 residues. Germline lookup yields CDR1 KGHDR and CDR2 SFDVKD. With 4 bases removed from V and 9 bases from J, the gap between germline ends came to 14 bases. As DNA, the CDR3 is TGTGCCACCAGTGACCCCGGACGGGGGAGCTACACCTTC. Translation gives CATSDPGRGSYTF.

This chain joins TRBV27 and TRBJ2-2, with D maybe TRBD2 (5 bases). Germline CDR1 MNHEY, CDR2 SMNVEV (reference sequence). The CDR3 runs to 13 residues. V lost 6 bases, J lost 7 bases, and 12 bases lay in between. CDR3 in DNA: TGTGCCAGCAGCTACGGGGTAATCGGGGAGCTGTTTTTT. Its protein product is CASSYGVIGELFF.

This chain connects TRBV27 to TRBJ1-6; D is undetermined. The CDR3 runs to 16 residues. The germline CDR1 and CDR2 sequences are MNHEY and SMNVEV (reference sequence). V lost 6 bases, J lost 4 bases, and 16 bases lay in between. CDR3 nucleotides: TGTGCCAGCAGGGGAGCCGCCCAGCAATATAATTCACCCCTCCACTTT. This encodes CASRGAAQQYNSPLHF.

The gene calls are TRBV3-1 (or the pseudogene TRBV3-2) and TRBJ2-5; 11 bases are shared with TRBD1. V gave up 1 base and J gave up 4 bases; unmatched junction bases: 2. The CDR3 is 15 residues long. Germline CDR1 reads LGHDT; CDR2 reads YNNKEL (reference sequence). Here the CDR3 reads CASSQAGTGGETQYF. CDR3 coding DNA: TGTGCCAGCAGCCAAGCAGGGACAGGGGGAGAGACCCAGTACTTC.